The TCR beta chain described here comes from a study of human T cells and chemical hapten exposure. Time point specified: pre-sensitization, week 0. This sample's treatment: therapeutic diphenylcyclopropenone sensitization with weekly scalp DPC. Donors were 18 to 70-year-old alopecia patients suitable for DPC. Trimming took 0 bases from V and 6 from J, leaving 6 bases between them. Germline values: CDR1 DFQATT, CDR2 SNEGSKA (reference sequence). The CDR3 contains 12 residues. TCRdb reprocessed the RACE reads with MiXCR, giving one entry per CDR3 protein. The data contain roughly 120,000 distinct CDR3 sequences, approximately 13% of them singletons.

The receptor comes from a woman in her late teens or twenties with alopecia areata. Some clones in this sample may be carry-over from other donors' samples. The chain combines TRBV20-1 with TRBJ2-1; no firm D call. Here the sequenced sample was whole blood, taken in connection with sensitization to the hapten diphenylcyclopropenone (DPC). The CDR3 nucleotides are TGCAGTGCTAGAGAGGCTTCCAATGAGCAGTTCTTC. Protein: CSAREASNEQFF.